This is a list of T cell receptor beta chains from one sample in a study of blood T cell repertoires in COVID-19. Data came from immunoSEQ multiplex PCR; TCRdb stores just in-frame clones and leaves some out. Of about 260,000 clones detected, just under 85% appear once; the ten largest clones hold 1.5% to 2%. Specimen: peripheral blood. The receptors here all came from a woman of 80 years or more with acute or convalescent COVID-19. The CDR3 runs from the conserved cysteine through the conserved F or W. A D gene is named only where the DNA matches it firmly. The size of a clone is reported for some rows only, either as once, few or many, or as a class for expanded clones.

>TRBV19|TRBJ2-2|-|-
CASSTPRRDTGELFF
TGTGCCAGTAGTACCCCACGCCGGGACACCGGGGAGCTGTTTTTT
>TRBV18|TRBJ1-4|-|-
CASSRTGMSTNEKLFF
TGTGCCAGCTCACGTACAGGGATGTCAACTAATGAAAAACTGTTTTTT
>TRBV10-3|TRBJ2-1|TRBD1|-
CAISEGQGGYNEQFF
TGTGCCATCAGTGAGGGACAGGGGGGTTACAATGAGCAGTTCTTC
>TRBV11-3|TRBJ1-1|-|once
CASSLGTLSLMNTEAFF
TGTGCCAGCAGCTTAGGAACGTTAAGCCTTATGAACACTGAAGCTTTCTTT
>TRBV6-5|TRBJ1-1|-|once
CASTGTGMWGEAFF
TGTGCCAGCACGGGGACTGGGATGTGGGGGGAAGCTTTCTTT
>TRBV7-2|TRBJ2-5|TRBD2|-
CASSSPGTSGSSQETQYF
TGTGCCAGCAGCTCACCCGGGACTAGCGGGAGTAGCCAAGAGACCCAGTACTTC
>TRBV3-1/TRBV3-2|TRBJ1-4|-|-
CASSQAGEGEKLFF
TGTGCCAGCAGCCAAGCGGGGGAAGGGGAAAAACTGTTTTTT
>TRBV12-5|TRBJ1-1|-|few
CASGLDSYRTEAFF
TGTGCTAGTGGTCTGGACAGCTATCGCACTGAAGCTTTCTTT
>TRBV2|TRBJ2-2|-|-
CASSEALAAGELFF
TGTGCCAGCAGTGAAGCGCTAGCAGCCGGGGAGCTGTTTTTT
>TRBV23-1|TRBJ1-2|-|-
CASSQTSSGYGYTF
TGCGCCAGCAGTCAAACGTCATCAGGGTATGGCTACACCTTC
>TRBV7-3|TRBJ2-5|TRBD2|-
CASSLTSGDQETQYF
TGTGCCAGCAGCTTAACTAGCGGGGACCAAGAGACCCAGTACTTC
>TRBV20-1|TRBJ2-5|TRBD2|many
CSASLAGGQETQYF
TGCAGTGCTAGTCTAGCGGGGGGTCAAGAGACCCAGTACTTC
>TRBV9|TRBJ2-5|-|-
CASSVAQGTKETQYF
TGTGCCAGCAGCGTAGCCCAGGGAACTAAAGAGACCCAGTACTTC
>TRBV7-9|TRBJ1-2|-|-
CASSLGTDSPYGYTF
TGTGCCAGCAGCTTAGGAACCGACAGCCCCTATGGCTACACCTTC
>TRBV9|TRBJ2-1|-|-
CASSVFASANNEQFF
TGTGCCAGCAGCGTTTTCGCTAGCGCGAACAATGAGCAGTTCTTC
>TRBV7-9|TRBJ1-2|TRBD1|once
CASSRGGLGYTF
TGTGCCAGCAGCAGAGGGGGCCTCGGCTACACCTTC
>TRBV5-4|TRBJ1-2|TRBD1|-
CASSLGQGAGHYSYTF
TGTGCCAGCAGCTTGGGCCAGGGGGCGGGTCACTATAGCTACACCTTC
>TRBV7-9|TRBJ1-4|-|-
CASSLSTVLWEKLFF
TGTGCCAGCAGCTTATCGACAGTTCTTTGGGAAAAACTGTTTTTT
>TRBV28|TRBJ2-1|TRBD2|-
CASSPAGAQFF
TGTGCCAGCAGTCCAGCGGGGGCGCAGTTCTTC
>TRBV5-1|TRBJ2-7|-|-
CASSLIGSQGYEQYF
TGCGCCAGCAGCTTGATCGGCAGTCAGGGCTACGAGCAGTACTTC
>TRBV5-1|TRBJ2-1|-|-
CASSLGQGGHNEQFF
TGCGCCAGCAGCTTGGGGCAGGGTGGCCACAATGAGCAGTTCTTC
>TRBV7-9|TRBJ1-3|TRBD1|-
CASNILGDSPGNTIYF
TGTGCCAGCAACATATTGGGGGACAGTCCTGGAAACACCATATATTTT